This is a list of T cell receptor beta chains from one sample in a study of T-cell reconstitution after alpha-beta-depleted transplantation in children. One entry per CDR3 protein results from TCRdb running MiXCR on the PCR reads. The top ten hold under 3% of the sample, which has roughly 350,000 distinct CDR3 sequences, approximately 10% seen once. Sample: PBMCs from the stem cell graft donor, taken from the stem cell graft. The origin of the receptors is a human donor who donated a stem cell graft to a child with acute lymphoblastic leukemia. CDR3s include the opening cysteine and the closing phenylalanine or tryptophan. A D gene is named only where the DNA matches it firmly. Only part of the rows carry a size: once, few, many, or a class if the clone is expanded.

CASSQEGFAGNEQFF,TGTGCCAGCAGCCAAGAGGGATTTGCGGGAAATGAGCAGTTCTTC,TRBJ2-1,many,TRBV4-2,-
CASSLRLAGVNSYNEQFF,TGCGCCAGCAGCTTGCGGCTAGCGGGAGTGAACTCCTACAATGAGCAGTTCTTC,TRBJ2-1,few,TRBV5-1,TRBD2
CASSPTGGHITGELFF,TGTGCCAGCAGCCCTACGGGGGGCCATATCACCGGGGAGCTGTTTTTT,TRBJ2-2,-,TRBV6-2/TRBV6-3,-
CASSPLSWPNPVQANEKLFF,TGTGCCAGCAGCCCCCTCTCTTGGCCGAACCCGGTGCAGGCTAATGAAAAACTGTTTTTT,TRBJ1-4,few,TRBV7-3,-
CASSLGWGTNTEAFF,TGCGCCAGCAGCTTGGGATGGGGAACGAACACTGAAGCTTTCTTT,TRBJ1-1,many,TRBV5-1,-
CASSLTIGTGYTGELFF,TGTGCCAGCAGCTTAACGATAGGCACAGGCTACACCGGGGAGCTGTTTTTT,TRBJ2-2,few,TRBV7-3,-
CASSFGLAGFYEQYF,TGTGCCAGCAGCTTCGGACTAGCGGGGTTCTACGAGCAGTACTTC,TRBJ2-7,-,TRBV7-3,TRBD2
CSARDGRGSSYNSPLHF,TGCAGTGCTAGAGATGGTAGAGGGAGCTCCTATAATTCACCCCTCCACTTT,TRBJ1-6,-,TRBV20-1,-
CASSLKDMAATSPYEQYF,TGTGCCAGCAGTTTAAAGGATATGGCCGCTACTTCTCCCTACGAGCAGTACTTC,TRBJ2-7,-,TRBV27,-
CASSLRDRIQYF,TGTGCCAGCAGTTTGAGGGACAGGATTCAGTACTTC,TRBJ2-7,few,TRBV27,TRBD1
CASSQEIGNSNQPQHF,TGTGCCAGCAGCCAAGAGATAGGGAATAGCAATCAGCCCCAGCATTTT,TRBJ1-5,-,TRBV4-2,-
CASRPGRPGSEQYF,TGTGCCAGCAGACCCGGACGCCCGGGAAGCGAGCAGTACTTC,TRBJ2-7,-,TRBV6-1,-
CASSLGPASGIYEQYF,TGTGCCAGCAGCTTAGGCCCTGCTAGCGGGATCTACGAGCAGTACTTC,TRBJ2-7,few,TRBV7-2,TRBD2
CASSSSGRSTETQYF,TGCGCCAGCAGCTCCAGCGGGAGGTCTACAGAGACCCAGTACTTC,TRBJ2-5,few,TRBV5-1,TRBD2
CASSPIGGPNEKLFF,TGTGCCAGCAGCCCGATCGGGGGCCCTAATGAAAAACTGTTTTTT,TRBJ1-4,-,TRBV3-1,-
CASSFEGPAYEQYF,TGCGCCAGCAGCTTCGAGGGACCCGCCTACGAGCAGTACTTC,TRBJ2-7,-,TRBV5-1,-
CASSQAGLAGLKNIQYF,TGTGCCAGCAGCCAAGCGGGACTAGCGGGTCTCAAAAACATTCAGTACTTC,TRBJ2-4,few,TRBV14,TRBD2
CASSRYPSGSEDEQFF,TGCGCCAGCAGCCGCTACCCCAGCGGCTCCGAGGATGAGCAGTTCTTC,TRBJ2-1,few,TRBV4-1,-
CASSNRDRGGHTQYF,TGTGCCAGCAGCAACCGGGACAGGGGAGGTCATACGCAGTATTTT,TRBJ2-3,-,TRBV11-2,TRBD1
CASSPRRGQETQYF,TGTGCCAGCAGTCCCAGACGCGGACAAGAGACCCAGTACTTC,TRBJ2-5,few,TRBV28,-
CASSLSGEAGELFF,TGTGCCAGCAGCTTATCGGGGGAGGCCGGGGAGCTGTTTTTT,TRBJ2-2,-,TRBV7-3,-
CASSKWRESYEQYF,TGTGCCAGCAGCAAATGGCGGGAGTCTTACGAGCAGTACTTC,TRBJ2-7,many,TRBV21-1,-
CAISPGTGLGANVLTF,TGTGCCATCAGTCCCGGGACAGGGCTTGGGGCCAACGTCCTGACTTTC,TRBJ2-6,few,TRBV10-3,TRBD1
CASSQVRNTGELFF,TGCGCCAGCAGCCAAGTGCGAAACACCGGGGAGCTGTTTTTT,TRBJ2-2,-,TRBV4-1,-
CASSNRTSVLGLDEQFF,TGCGCCAGCAGCAACCGGACTAGCGTGCTTGGGTTGGATGAGCAGTTCTTC,TRBJ2-1,-,TRBV5-1,TRBD2
CASSPIGQDNTGELFF,TGTGCCAGCTCCCCAATCGGACAGGACAACACCGGGGAGCTGTTTTTT,TRBJ2-2,-,TRBV18,TRBD1
CASSPIRQGKQFF,TGTGCCAGCAGCCCTATAAGACAGGGGAAACAGTTCTTC,TRBJ2-1,-,TRBV3-1,TRBD1
CSARGLDEQFF,TGCAGTGCTAGAGGACTGGATGAGCAGTTCTTC,TRBJ2-1,few,TRBV20-1,-
CASRITGSFSYEQYF,TGTGCCAGCAGGATTACAGGCTCCTTCTCCTACGAGCAGTACTTC,TRBJ2-7,many,TRBV28,-
CASSPLAGQEKLFF,TGTGCCAGCAGCCCCCTGGCAGGGCAGGAGAAACTGTTTTTT,TRBJ1-4,-,TRBV7-2,-
CASSLVGESYNEQFF,TGCGCCAGCAGCTTAGTGGGAGAGTCCTACAATGAGCAGTTCTTC,TRBJ2-1,many,TRBV5-1,-
CRVGLHYNEQFF,TGCAGAGTCGGACTCCACTACAATGAGCAGTTCTTC,TRBJ2-1,few,TRBV20-1,-
CASSHLTGQLNTEAFF,TGCGCCAGCAGTCATCTGACAGGGCAACTGAACACTGAAGCTTTCTTT,TRBJ1-1,few,TRBV5-1,TRBD1
CASSQLLTDTGELFF,TGCGCCAGCAGCCAGCTATTGACCGATACCGGGGAGCTGTTTTTT,TRBJ2-2,few,TRBV4-3,-
CASSLRDESQETQYF,TGTGCCAGCAGCTTACGGGACGAGAGCCAAGAGACCCAGTACTTC,TRBJ2-5,-,TRBV7-6,-
CASSFGVAGGYYTGELFF,TGTGCCAGCAGTTTTGGTGTTGCGGGAGGGTATTACACCGGGGAGCTGTTTTTT,TRBJ2-2,-,TRBV12-3/TRBV12-4,TRBD2
CASSQQRQGGGYTF,TGCGCCAGCAGCCAACAGCGCCAGGGGGGTGGCTACACCTTC,TRBJ1-2,-,TRBV4-1,TRBD1
CASSRDRGIYNEQFF,TGTGCCAGCAGCCGAGACAGGGGGATATACAATGAGCAGTTCTTC,TRBJ2-1,-,TRBV3-1,TRBD1
CASSQGTGVSNSPLHF,TGCGCCAGCAGCCAAGGGACAGGGGTCAGTAATTCACCCCTCCACTTT,TRBJ1-6,few,TRBV4-1,TRBD1
CSARDRLAGDYNEQFF,TGCAGTGCTAGAGACCGACTAGCGGGAGACTACAATGAGCAGTTCTTC,TRBJ2-1,few,TRBV20-1,TRBD2
CASSSAIPLRGNEQFF,TGTGCCAGCAGCTCTGCAATCCCTCTCAGGGGTAATGAGCAGTTCTTC,TRBJ2-1,-,TRBV7-9,-
CASSSGTGEYEQYF,TGCGCCAGCAGCTCCGGGACAGGGGAGTACGAGCAGTACTTC,TRBJ2-7,few,TRBV5-1,TRBD1
CASSAVVGGYTF,TGTGCCAGCAGCGCAGTCGTGGGTGGCTACACCTTC,TRBJ1-2,many,TRBV9,-
CASSGGQDGPYEQYF,TGTGCCAGCAGCGGGGGCCAGGACGGCCCCTACGAGCAGTACTTC,TRBJ2-7,-,TRBV12-3/TRBV12-4,-
CSARDQTGPGGDTQYF,TGCAGTGCTAGAGACCAAACTGGGCCGGGGGGAGATACGCAGTATTTT,TRBJ2-3,few,TRBV20-1,TRBD2
CASSLVGQNYTF,TGCGCCAGCAGCTTGGTCGGACAGAACTACACCTTC,TRBJ1-2,many,TRBV5-1,-